The sequence of this T cell receptor (beta chain) was determined in a study of identical twins. With regard to this clonotype: Its antigen is currently unknown.

Points from the study as a whole: Alpha sequences that were out-of-frame and twin-shared showed an excess of low generation probability.

The V gene's germline CDR1 is SGHRS and CDR2 YFSETQ. Trimming pared 3 bases from V and 2 bases from J, leaving 19 bases between. The CDR3 is made up of 17 amino acids. Template switching, a step in the protocol, added a universal primer site, and cDNA carried unique molecular identifiers. TCRdb redid the calling of the 5' RACE reads with MiXCR, one entry per CDR3 protein. The table records around 490,000 distinct CDR3 sequences, around 15% of them present only once. The data were also submitted as part of a second study, on yellow fever vaccine responses in identical twins. That work contributes: The T cell response to vaccination in identical twins was reportedly partly convergent and partly personalized.

This TCR derives from a woman aged 18-29 years in good health. The sample comprised CD4+ T cells sorted from blood. The V and J genes are TRBV5-1 and TRBJ2-3; D gene unclear. The CDR3 DNA is TGCGCCAGCAGCTCCCTCGGCGGCCCCGGTGCCACAGATACGCAGTATTTT. It yields the protein CASSSLGGPGATDTQYF.